This T cell receptor (beta chain) originates from a study of cytomegalovirus exposure and HLA in healthy donors. Points from the study as a whole: In a later analysis, a missense DCLRE1C variant was linked to TCR beta V- and J-gene trimming. Rates of TCR association differed by HLA locus in a later analysis, with DRB1 highest and HLA-C lowest.

Vbeta (60) and Jbeta (13) primers were used in the PCR. Only in-frame clones appear in the TCRdb table, and some are missing; sequencing was by immunoSEQ multiplex PCR. The sample has about 98,000 clones, about four fifths seen once. Points on this clone: As yet, its antigen is unknown.

Each donor was healthy, and each was a bone marrow donor. Sequencing used PBMCs. This receptor was obtained from a man between 18 and 35 years old in good health and CMV-seropositive.

CDR3 sequence (DNA): TGTGCCAGCAGCTTATCGCGGGCGCATACGCAGTATTTT. Encoded protein: CASSLSRAHTQYF. This sequence joins TRBV7-2 and TRBJ2-3; a weak D match, TRBD2 (5 bases). V was clipped by 2 bases and J by 7 bases, with 10 bases between them. CDR3 size: 13 residues. CDR1 is SGHTA and CDR2 is FQGNSA in the germline V gene.